Included here is one TCR beta chain sequence, with context. What it binds is unknown. The sample comes from a study of OX40 agonist ivuxolimab in advanced cancers. Looking at the study overall: Patients enrolled in dose escalation were diagnosed with hepatocellular carcinoma, melanoma, renal cell or head and neck cancer. Study-wide results and caveats: There were also nonresponders showing low normalized T-cell clonal expansion.

There are 12 residues in the CDR3. Germline V gene lookup returns CDR1 SNHLY and CDR2 FYNNEI. V lost 8 bases and J lost 1, with 8 bases in between. Clones were sequenced by immunoSEQ multiplex PCR, and TCRdb holds only the in-frame ones, with some missing. The sample lists around 91,000 clones, roughly 87% occurring once. The rearrangement links TRBV2 to TRBJ2-5; D is unresolved. The sample in question was CD4+ or CD8+ T cells sorted from blood, obtained in a trial of the OX40 agonist ivuxolimab. The clonotype comes from an adult with an advanced solid tumor such as melanoma, head and neck, liver or kidney cancer. CDR3 residues: CASRRTQETQYF. CDR3 in DNA: TGTGCCAGCCGACGGACCCAAGAGACCCAGTACTTC.